A selection of T cell receptor beta chains follows, all from one sample in a study of glioma-infiltrating T cells. TCRdb processed the multiplex PCR reads anew with MiXCR; each CDR3 protein has one entry. The table shows a few hundred thousand distinct CDR3 sequences, with less than 50% occurring only once. The sample was glioma tissue, nonneoplastic brain tissue, or PBMCs (not recorded which). The receptors were gathered from a human donor with low-grade glioma or glioblastoma, undergoing nonglioma brain surgery, or in good health (not recorded which). CDR3s include the opening cysteine and the closing phenylalanine or tryptophan. The D gene is left open where the match is weak. Only part of the rows carry a size: once, few, many, or a class if the clone is expanded.

clone_size j_call v_call d_call cdr3_nt cdr3_aa
few TRBJ2-7 TRBV15 TRBD1 TGTGCCACCAGCACCTGGGGAGGGGACAGGGCTCACTTC CATSTWGGDRAHF
many TRBJ2-7 TRBV4-3 - TGCGCCAGCAGCCAAGATAGGAGTTTAGGCGAGCAGTACTTC CASSQDRSLGEQYF
- TRBJ1-2 TRBV4-1 TRBD1 TGCGCCAGCAGCCGCCTTGGGACAGGGTATAGCTACACCTTC CASSRLGTGYSYTF
- TRBJ1-1 TRBV7-9 - TGTGCCAGCAGCTTAGACAGGGCTGAAGCTTTCTTT CASSLDRAEAFF
many TRBJ1-1 TRBV6-2/TRBV6-3 TRBD1 TGTGCCAGCAGTTTCGACAGGGTTCGCATGAACACTGAAGCTTTCTTT CASSFDRVRMNTEAFF
- TRBJ2-1 TRBV20-1 TRBD2 TGCAGTGCTAGAGATCATTCTAGCGGAAGCTCCTACAATGAGCAGTTCTTC CSARDHSSGSSYNEQFF
- TRBJ2-7 TRBV2 - TGTGCCAGCGGCCCCCGCAGGTCCTACGAGCAGTACTTC CASGPRRSYEQYF
many TRBJ2-5 TRBV27 - TGTGCCAGCAGCCCCGGTAGTAGGGAGACCCAGTACTTC CASSPGSRETQYF
- TRBJ1-1 TRBV28 - TGTGCCAGCAGTCAGGGGATTTTAAAAGCTTTCTTT CASSQGILKAFF
many TRBJ2-5 TRBV4-3 - TGCGCCAGCAGCCAAGATAAAGGCGGCGCCCAAGAGACCCAGTACTTC CASSQDKGGAQETQYF
- TRBJ2-1 TRBV27 - TGTGCCAGCAGTTTTAGCGGCTTTTACTACAATGAGCAGTTCTTC CASSFSGFYYNEQFF
many TRBJ2-7 TRBV28 - TGTGCCAGCAGCGGACCGGGACGGGTAGCCTACGAGCAGTACTTC CASSGPGRVAYEQYF
few TRBJ2-3 TRBV12-3/TRBV12-4 - TGTGCCATCGGGCGACCCAACACAGATACGCAGTATTTT CAIGRPNTDTQYF